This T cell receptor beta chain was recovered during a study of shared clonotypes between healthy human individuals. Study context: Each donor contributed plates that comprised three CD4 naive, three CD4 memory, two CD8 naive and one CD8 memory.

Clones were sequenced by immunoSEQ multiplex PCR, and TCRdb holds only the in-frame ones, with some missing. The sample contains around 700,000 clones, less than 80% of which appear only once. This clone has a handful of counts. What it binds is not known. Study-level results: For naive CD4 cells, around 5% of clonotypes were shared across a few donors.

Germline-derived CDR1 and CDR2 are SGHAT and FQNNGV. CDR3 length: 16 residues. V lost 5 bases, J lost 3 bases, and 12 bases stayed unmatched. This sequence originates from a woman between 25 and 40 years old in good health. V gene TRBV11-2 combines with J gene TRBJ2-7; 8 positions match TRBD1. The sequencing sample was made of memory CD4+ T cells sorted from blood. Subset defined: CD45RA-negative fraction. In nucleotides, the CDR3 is TGTGCCAGCAGCCTATCCCAGGGGGCGCAGAGCTACGAGCAGTACTTC. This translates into CASSLSQGAQSYEQYF.